These 27 T cell receptor beta chains were all obtained from the same sample, sequenced in a study of T cells in localized non-small cell lung cancer. Sequencing used immunoSEQ multiplex PCR; TCRdb keeps in-frame clones, though not all of them. The sample comprises about 33,000 clones, approximately 81% of which are singletons, and 36% rests with the top ten. The source was peripheral blood, collected before any cancer treatment. The receptors originated from a male donor older than 55 with stage II squamous cell lung carcinoma.

In this sample, this clone turned up once. The chain is built from TRBV6-4 and TRBJ1-1; TRBD1 might be the D (5 bases). V lost 2 bases to trimming and J lost 7 bases, with 11 bases between them. CDR3 length equals 13 residues. CDR1 MRHNA and CDR2 SNTAGT come from the germline V gene. The CDR3 DNA sequence: TGTGCCAGCAGTGACAGGGACGAAGGTGAAGCTTTCTTT. Its protein is CASSDRDEGEAFF.

V gene TRBV7-3 combines with J gene TRBJ2-7, with no clear D. Trimming took 1 base from V and 2 from J, leaving 9 bases between them. CDR3 length equals 14 residues. Germline V gene sequence: CDR1 SGHTA, CDR2 FQGTGA. As DNA, the CDR3 is TGTGCCAGCAGCTTAAATGGCGGACCCTACGAGCAGTACTTC. Its protein product is CASSLNGGPYEQYF.

V is TRBV30 and J is TRBJ1-3; 8 positions match TRBD1. Germline CDR1 and CDR2: GTSNPN and SVGIG (reference sequence). Trimming took 8 bases from V and 3 from J; bases not matched to a gene: 6. The CDR3 runs to 13 residues. DNA of the CDR3: TGTGCCCGGACAGGGAGGTTTGGAAACACCATATATTTT. This codes for CARTGRFGNTIYF.

This chain joins TRBV28 and TRBJ2-6; no clear D. Per the germline V gene, CDR1 is MDHEN and CDR2 is SYDVKM. Trimming shortened V by 8 bases and J by 4 bases, and 12 bases separated the two germline ends. The CDR3 totals 14 residues. DNA for the CDR3: TGTGCCAGCGGCGGTGAGGCAGGGGCCAACGTCCTGACTTTC. Translation gives CASGGEAGANVLTF.

This clone has ten or more counts. The chain has TRBV7-6 and TRBJ2-7; D gene uncertain. The CDR3 has 14 residues. Germline CDR1 and CDR2: SGHVS and FNYEAQ. The V end was cut by 1 base, the J end by 0 bases, with 7 bases between. Written as DNA, the CDR3 is TGTGCCAGCAGCTTAGAGTTGGGCTCCTACGAGCAGTACTTC. Protein: CASSLELGSYEQYF.

This chain uses TRBV7-9 with TRBJ2-7, with D tentatively TRBD1 or TRBD2 (5 bases each). Trimming removed 6 bases at V and 2 bases at J, with 17 bases between. Germline V gene lookup returns CDR1 SEHNR and CDR2 FQNEAQ (reference sequence). The CDR3 sequence is 15 residues long. The CDR3 DNA reads TGTGCCAGCAGTTCTATCACACAGGAGGCCTACGAGCAGTACTTC. Amino acids: CASSSITQEAYEQYF.

The chain uses TRBV5-1 and TRBJ1-3, with D tentatively TRBD1 (6 bases). The germline V gene encodes CDR1 SGHRS and CDR2 YFSETQ. V lost 4 bases to trimming and J lost 8 bases, with 22 bases between them. The CDR3 extends over 16 amino acids. CDR3 in DNA: TGCGCCAGCAGCAAAGGAGGGACACAGGGCGGTTACACCATATATTTT. It translates to CASSKGGTQGGYTIYF.

V and J are TRBV7-9 and TRBJ1-1; D remains ambiguous. Deletions cut 4 bases from V and 1 base from J, with 7 bases between. This CDR3 has 13 amino acids. Germline lookup yields CDR1 SEHNR and CDR2 FQNEAQ (reference sequence). The CDR3 DNA reads as TGTGCCAGCAGCTACGGGCAGAACACTGAAGCTTTCTTT. Encoded protein: CASSYGQNTEAFF.

The chain links TRBV6-6 to TRBJ1-5, with 9 bases aligning to TRBD1. The CDR3 is 15 amino acids. Germline values: CDR1 MNHNY, CDR2 SVGAGI (reference sequence). V dropped 4 bases and J dropped 6; count of bases not matched to a gene: 7. DNA of the CDR3: TGTGCCAGCAGTTCGACCGGGACAGGGCCTCAGCCCCAGCATTTT. Translated: CASSSTGTGPQPQHF.

Here the CDR3 DNA reads TGCAGCGCCCCTAGGGGGAATAGGGGGCAGAATGGCTACACCTTC. Amino acids: CSAPRGNRGQNGYTF. This chain connects TRBV29-1 to TRBJ1-2, with 7 bases fitting TRBD1. This CDR3 is built from 15 residues. CDR1 SQVTM and CDR2 ANQGSEA come from the germline V gene. J lost 6 bases, V lost 7 bases, and 17 bases had no gene match.

This chain links TRBV7-9 with TRBJ2-7, with 12 bases identical to TRBD1. Germline V gives CDR1 SEHNR, CDR2 FQNEAQ (reference sequence). The CDR3 runs to 18 residues. After removal of 4 bases from V and 3 bases from J, the junction contained 13 bases not matched to a gene. The DNA for the CDR3 is TGTGCCAGCAGCTCGGGGACAGGGGGCCCCCTCCTCTACTACGAGCAGTACTTC. It codes for CASSSGTGGPLLYYEQYF.

This clone has just a few counts. The chain carries TRBV13 and TRBJ2-6, with D perhaps assigned TRBD1 or TRBD2 (5 bases each). The V gene lost 4 bases and the J gene lost 0 bases, with 22 bases spanning the gap. Germline V gene lookup returns CDR1 PRHDT and CDR2 FYEKMQ (reference sequence). The CDR3 extends over 20 amino acids. CDR3 amino acids: CASSSAGAWKAFSGANVLTF. DNA of the CDR3: TGTGCCAGCAGCTCCGCCGGGGCATGGAAGGCCTTCTCTGGGGCCAACGTCCTGACTTTC. Together with reference TRBV13 and TRBJ2-6, the CDR3 gives the full variable domain: AAGVIQSPRHLIKEKRETATLKCYPIPRHDTVYWYQQGPGQDPQFLISFYEKMQSDKGSIPDRFSAQQFSDYHSELNMSSLELGDSALYFCASSSAGAWKAFSGANVLTFGAGSRLTVL.

The V gene is TRBV6-6, the J gene TRBJ2-7; 10 nucleotides match TRBD1. V shed 10 bases, J shed 6 bases, and the junction held 6 bases outside the gene matches. Germline V gene data show CDR1 as MNHNY and CDR2 as SVGAGI (reference sequence). The CDR3 length is 12 residues. The CDR3 DNA follows: TGTGCCACCCGGACAGGGGGATTCGAGCAGTACTTC. Amino acids: CATRTGGFEQYF.

This clone was recorded a few times. The gene calls are TRBV11-3 and TRBJ2-3; the D gene is possibly TRBD2 (6 bases). The V and J ends lost 5 bases and 2 bases respectively, with 14 bases between them. CDR1 is SGHNT, CDR2 YENEEA, per germline. There are 15 residues in the CDR3. The CDR3 sequence is CASSANSGTTDTQYF. CDR3 DNA: TGTGCCAGCAGCGCAAATAGCGGAACCACAGATACGCAGTATTTT.

The chain is built from TRBV13 and TRBJ1-4; 9 bases are shared with TRBD1. The V gene end was trimmed by 0 bases and the J gene end by 4 bases; junction bases not matched to a gene: 6. Germline values: CDR1 PRHDT, CDR2 FYEKMQ (reference sequence). The CDR3 runs to 17 residues. CDR3 coding DNA: TGTGCCAGCAGCTTAGGGAACCCGGGACAGGGTAATGAAAAACTGTTTTTT. Amino acids: CASSLGNPGQGNEKLFF.

The rearrangement links TRBV11-2 to TRBJ1-1, with D uncertain. The CDR3 has 14 amino acids. The ends were cut back, 7 bases at V and 0 bases at J, with 12 bases in the middle. CDR1 is SGHAT, CDR2 FQNNGV, per germline. CDR3 loop: CASTKTFMNTEAFF. The CDR3, as DNA: TGTGCCAGCACCAAGACCTTCATGAACACTGAAGCTTTCTTT.

The CDR3 loop reads CASSEDRWQPQHF. The CDR3 coding sequence is TGTGCCAGCAGCGAAGACAGGTGGCAGCCCCAGCATTTT. V and J are TRBV5-8 and TRBJ1-5; D might be TRBD1 (6 bases). The V gene's germline CDR1 is SGHTS and CDR2 YDEGEE. V lost 4 bases, J lost 7 bases, and 12 bases lay in between. The CDR3 is made up of 13 amino acids.

The chain couples TRBV7-2 to TRBJ1-1, with a tentative D call TRBD1 (6 bases). Trimming took off 5 bases at V and 8 bases at J, with 12 bases between the two ends. Germline V gene lookup returns CDR1 SGHTA and CDR2 FQGNSA. The CDR3 loop spans 12 amino acids. The CDR3 reads CASSLNRAEAFF. Written as DNA, the CDR3 is TGTGCCAGCAGCCTCAACAGGGCAGAAGCTTTCTTT. Based on the CDR3 plus reference TRBV7-2 and TRBJ1-1, the full variable domain is GAGVSQSPSNKVTEKGKDVELRCDPISGHTALYWYRQSLGQGLEFLIYFQGNSAPDKSGLPSDRFSAERTGGSVSTLTIQRTQQEDSAVYLCASSLNRAEAFFGQGTRLTVV.

The chain has TRBV11-2 and TRBJ1-1, with D perhaps TRBD1 (5 bases). The V gene's germline CDR1 is SGHAT and CDR2 FQNNGV. V was pared by 6 bases and J by 3 bases, with 11 bases between. The CDR3 extends over 13 amino acids. The CDR3 loop reads CASSFGGDTEAFF. The CDR3 region has the DNA TGTGCCAGCAGTTTCGGGGGGGACACTGAAGCTTTCTTT.

Regarding this clone: A junction end diverges from the germline sequence, so it may reflect a read error. The chain links TRBV5-4 to TRBJ2-7; 13 bases match TRBD2. Germline V gene lookup returns CDR1 SGHNT and CDR2 YYREEE (reference sequence). This CDR3 is 16 amino acids long. DNA of the CDR3: TGCGCCAGCAGCCAACCTGGGACTAGCGGGAAGTACGAGCAGTACTTC. Translation gives CASSQPGTSGKYEQYF.

The chain couples TRBV4-1 to TRBJ2-2; 9 bases are a match to TRBD1. V trimming: 6 bases; J trimming: 5 bases; junction bases outside the gene matches: 7. The CDR3 is made up of 15 amino acids. Per the germline V gene, CDR1 is MGHRA and CDR2 is YSYEKL. CDR3 sequence: CASSRGQGGTGELFF. DNA of the CDR3: TGCGCCAGCAGTCGGGGACAGGGAGGAACCGGGGAGCTGTTTTTT.

The chain joins TRBV7-2 to TRBJ2-5; D is possibly TRBD2 (6 bases). The CDR3 loop spans 14 amino acids. Trimming took 6 bases from V and 4 from J, leaving 15 bases between them. The V gene's germline CDR1 is SGHTA and CDR2 FQGNSA. The CDR3, as DNA: TGTGCCAGCAGTACAGTGGCGGGGCGAGAGACCCAGTACTTC. Its translation: CASSTVAGRETQYF.

V is TRBV6-6 and J is TRBJ2-6; no clear D gene. This CDR3 has 16 amino acids. Trimming took 5 bases from V and 0 from J, leaving 11 bases between them. Germline V CDR1 and CDR2: MNHNY, SVGAGI (reference sequence). The CDR3 DNA reads as TGTGCCAGCAGTACACGACGGAGCTCTGGGGCCAACGTCCTGACTTTC. This sequence encodes CASSTRRSSGANVLTF.

The chain uses TRBV7-9 and TRBJ2-1, with D possibly being TRBD2 (6 bases). V lost 1 base to trimming and J lost 7 bases, with 11 bases between them. The length of the CDR3 is 14 residues. Germline V gene lookup returns CDR1 SEHNR and CDR2 FQNEAQ (reference sequence). The CDR3 DNA reads TGTGCCAGCAGCTTAGGGGGGAGGTGGAATGAGCAGTTCTTC. Its protein is CASSLGGRWNEQFF.

This chain joins TRBV7-3 and TRBJ2-2, with 7 positions matching TRBD2. Trimming cost V 2 bases and J 4 bases; bases outside gene matches: 7. The CDR3 loop spans 16 amino acids. Germline CDR1 SGHTA, CDR2 FQGTGA. CDR3 protein: CASSLGAGLSTGELFF. CDR3 sequence (DNA): TGTGCCAGCAGCTTAGGCGCGGGACTAAGCACCGGGGAGCTGTTTTTT. Supplemented by reference TRBV7-3 and TRBJ2-2, the full variable domain reads GAGVSQTPSNKVTEKGKYVELRCDPISGHTALYWYRQSLGQGPEFLIYFQGTGAADDSGLPNDRFFAVRPEGSVSTLKIQRTERGDSAVYLCASSLGAGLSTGELFFGEGSRLTVL.

V usage is TRBV7-6 and J usage is TRBJ2-3; the match to TRBD2 covers 14 bases. This CDR3 has 16 amino acids. Germline trimming cut 5 bases from V and 9 bases from J; bases unmatched to any gene: 10. Germline V gene sequence: CDR1 SGHVS, CDR2 FNYEAQ. The CDR3 region is CASSPPGLAGGTTQYF. In DNA form, the CDR3 reads TGTGCCAGCAGCCCCCCAGGACTAGCGGGGGGAACGACGCAGTATTTT. The whole variable domain, remainder taken from reference TRBV7-6 and TRBJ2-3, is GAGVSQSPRYKVTKRGQDVALRCDPISGHVSLYWYRQALGQGPEFLTYFNYEAQQDKSGLPNDRFSAERPEGSISTLTIQRTEQRDSAMYRCASSPPGLAGGTTQYFGPGTRLTVL.

This sequence joins TRBV7-8 and TRBJ1-5, with D maybe TRBD1 (6 bases). CDR3 size: 15 residues. V lost 1 base to trimming and J lost 6 bases, with 13 bases between them. CDR1 and CDR2 (germline): SGHVS, FQNEAQ. The CDR3: CASSLVTGGGQPQHF. The CDR3 DNA reads as TGTGCCAGCAGCTTAGTGACCGGGGGCGGTCAGCCCCAGCATTTT.